Included here is one T cell receptor beta chain sequence, with context. Its antigen specificity is not known. Base-call qualities are not available, and no considerably larger clone is one nucleotide away. This entry comes from a study of Ad26.COV2.S vaccination and SARS-CoV-2 variants (dated by TCRdb to the early 2020s). Notes on the research overall: Vaccine-arm donors came from COV1001, a multicentre, randomized, double-blind, placebo-controlled phase I-IIa trial of Ad26.COV2.S in healthy adults. Ad26.COV2.S was administered intramuscularly at 5 x 10^10 or 1 x 10^11 viral particles, either as a single shot or as two shots given 56 days apart. TCRbeta repertoire sequencing was used to assess the specificity and breadth of SARS-CoV-2-reactive T cell receptors after Ad26.COV2.S vaccination. The TCR-sequenced set comprised approximately 30 samples: roughly 19 Ad26.COV2.S vaccine recipients, 5 placebo recipients and 8 SARS-CoV-2 convalescent individuals. Participants in the trial were split at random into five groups of five each, receiving low-dose or high-dose Ad26.COV2.S once or twice, or else placebo on both occasions. Blinding of investigators to trial group allocation was maintained during experiments and outcome assessment. The study at large found these results: After vaccination, substantial breadth of spike-specific CD8+ and CD4+ T cell responses was reported. Ad26.COV2.S recipients had higher spike-specific TCR breadth than placebo recipients (P = 0.0014). The authors noted that the TCR breadth and depth analyses may have underestimated total T cell responses. Non-spike TCR breadth was comparable between vaccine and placebo recipients, consistent with the vaccine containing only spike. The study lacked the statistical power to compare responses across vaccine doses or regimens.

The immunoSEQ Assay was used to sequence TCRbeta CDR3 regions. After extraction, genomic DNA underwent amplification by bias-controlled multiplex PCR, followed by high-throughput sequencing. The authors processed their data as follows. Collapsing and filtering of sequences were performed to quantify the absolute abundance of each unique TCRbeta CDR3 region. Usable DNA was measured by amplifying reference genes present in all nucleated cells, and TCRbeta template counts were normalized to that usable DNA to estimate T cell fraction. Repertoire TCRs were annotated as SARS-CoV-2-specific when V gene, CDR3 amino acid sequence and J gene were exactly matched to a known reactive TCR set. The reference SARS-CoV-2 TCR set was derived from MIRA and filtered for enrichment in COVID-19-positive ImmuneCODE repertoires, a step that removed public or cross-reactive TCRs. Using the MIRA antigens, annotated TCRs were further analysed by specific ORF or by position within an ORF. Depth was the summed frequency of annotated unique rearrangements, while breadth was defined as annotated unique rearrangements over total unique productive rearrangements. TCR breadth was compared between groups using two-sided Wilcoxon rank-sum tests. As stored in TCRdb, this immuneACCESS dataset retains in-frame rearrangements with V and J assigned. A fraction of the clones does not appear; measured against another copy, unresolved V genes explain less than half of the discrepancy, and the remainder lacks a known reason. Clonal size and the V and J genes are those of that table, whereas D and trimming came from the DNA. Present in this sample are 300,000 to 350,000 clones, roughly nine tenths of which were seen just once. Jointly, the top ten make up 6.4% of the sample.

What this sample's treatment or condition label stands for: around 19 received Ad26.COV2.S at low or high dose, single or two shots; about 5 received placebo; per-sample allocation not given. Repertoires of vaccine and placebo recipients were sequenced from samples taken on day 63 after the first injection. In Cohort 1b, more than 20 adults aged 18-55 years were enrolled at a single site in Boston, USA, between 29 July and 7 August 2020. Ad26.COV2.S was a replication-incompetent adenovirus type 26 vector expressing a prefusion-stabilized SARS-CoV-2 spike protein from the original Wuhan strain. Sequences MNHNS (CDR1) and SASEGT (CDR2) are obtained from the germline V gene. Clipping removes 1 base from V and 4 bases from J, with 4 as the unmatched junction base count. There are 16 amino acids in the CDR3, from cysteine to phenylalanine inclusive. Only the CDR3 region is kept as DNA, spanning 48 bases read in frame from base 1.

The chain links TRBV6-1 with TRBJ2-3; 11 central bases correspond to TRBD2. The sequence was collected from a person between 18 and 60 years old who received the Ad26.COV2.S COVID-19 vaccine or a placebo. Specimen: peripheral blood, collected in a trial of Ad26.COV2.S vaccine versus placebo. The CDR3 protein sequence reads: CASSEELAGVADTQYF. The nucleotides read TGTGCCAGCAGTGAAGAACTAGCGGGAGTGGCAGATACGCAGTATTTT.